The 25 T cell receptor beta chains below all came from one sample that was sequenced in a study of OX40 agonist ivuxolimab in advanced cancers. Measured with immunoSEQ multiplex PCR; TCRdb has only the in-frame clones, and not every one. The repertoire has approximately 80,000 clones, approximately 92% of them found once; the top ten carry more than 5.5%. Sequenced here: CD4+ or CD8+ T cells sorted from blood, sampled in a trial of the OX40 agonist ivuxolimab. Receptor source: an adult with an advanced solid tumor such as melanoma, head and neck, liver or kidney cancer.

This chain uses TRBV25-1 with TRBJ1-2; D remains unclear. The CDR3 spans 12 residues. CDR1 MGHDK and CDR2 SYGVNS come from the germline V gene. Trimming removed 5 bases from V and 8 bases from J, with 12 bases in between. The CDR3: CASSRTASGYTF. The CDR3 DNA is TGTGCCAGCAGTAGGACGGCAAGCGGCTACACCTTC.

The J gene is TRBJ1-2, the V gene TRBV7-2; maybe TRBD1 (6 bases). Trimming stripped 5 bases from V and 5 bases from J, with 12 bases between. Germline CDR1 is SGHTA and CDR2 is FQGNSA. The CDR3 loop spans 13 amino acids. DNA for the CDR3: TGTGCCAGCAGCCAGGGACAAAGTTATGGCTACACCTTC. This sequence encodes CASSQGQSYGYTF.

The rearrangement uses TRBV6-5 and TRBJ1-1, with a weak D call TRBD1 (6 bases). The CDR3 has 12 amino acids. From germline, CDR1 is MNHEY and CDR2 SVGAGI. Trimming removed 8 bases at V and 7 bases at J, with 14 bases between. CDR3 nucleotide sequence: TGTGCCAGCCGAAACAGGGCTGTTGAAGCTTTCTTT. Translation: CASRNRAVEAFF.

The rearrangement uses TRBV15 and TRBJ1-5; a possible D gene is TRBD1 (6 bases). There are 13 residues in the CDR3. The germline gives CDR1 LNHNV, CDR2 YYDKDF (reference sequence). Trimming took off 5 bases at V and 15 bases at J, with 20 bases between the two ends. The CDR3 loop reads CATSQTKDRFRHF. CDR3 in DNA: TGTGCCACCAGCCAAACAAAAGACAGGTTCCGGCATTTT.

The chain combines TRBV9 with TRBJ2-1; 10 bases are a match to TRBD1. V shed 2 bases, J shed 6 bases, and the junction held 14 bases outside the gene matches. The CDR3 loop spans 18 amino acids. Germline CDR1 SGDLS, CDR2 YYNGEE. Here the CDR3 reads CASSVRDRGGGVSNEQFF. The CDR3 nucleotides are TGTGCCAGCAGCGTGAGGGACAGGGGCGGGGGTGTAAGCAATGAGCAGTTCTTC.

This chain uses TRBV6-1 with TRBJ1-1; D is unresolved. CDR1 and CDR2 from the germline V gene are MNHNS and SASEGT. CDR3 length equals 13 residues. With 6 bases removed from V and 4 bases from J, the gap between germline ends came to 12 bases. CDR3 in DNA: TGTGCCAGCAGGGAAAGAGCCCCCACTGAAGCTTTCTTT. This sequence encodes CASRERAPTEAFF.

CDR3 coding DNA: TGCAGCGTTTTTAGCGCCGGGACTAGCGGGAGCAATGAGCAGTTCTTC. Translated: CSVFSAGTSGSNEQFF. The J gene is TRBJ2-1, the V gene TRBV29-1, with 14 bases lining up with TRBD2. The CDR3 spans 16 residues. After removal of 5 bases from V and 6 bases from J, the junction contained 9 bases not matched to a gene. Germline CDR1 reads SQVTM; CDR2 reads ANQGSEA.

The chain carries TRBV28 and TRBJ2-1; D uncertain. Trimming pared 5 bases from V and 6 bases from J, leaving 11 bases between. This CDR3 has 13 residues. Germline CDR1 MDHEN, CDR2 SYDVKM. CDR3 residues: CASSPLWGNEQFF. The CDR3 DNA is TGTGCCAGCAGTCCCCTATGGGGCAATGAGCAGTTCTTC.

CDR3 in DNA: TGTGCCATCGGGCTAGCGGGAGGCCATGAGCAGTTCTTC. It translates to CAIGLAGGHEQFF. The chain combines TRBV10-3 with TRBJ2-1; TRBD2 matches at 11 bases. CDR1 and CDR2 from the germline V gene are ENHRY and SYGVKD. The CDR3 contains 13 residues. After removal of 8 bases from V and 8 bases from J, the junction contained 5 bases not matched to a gene.

This clone was observed a few times. The CDR3 sequence is CAISEGVHTIYF. Here the CDR3 DNA reads TGTGCCATCAGTGAGGGGGTCCACACCATATATTTT. The chain carries TRBV10-3 and TRBJ1-3, with no clear D. CDR3 size: 12 residues. The ends were cut back, 2 bases at V and 8 bases at J, with 7 bases in the middle. Germline CDR1 is ENHRY and CDR2 is SYGVKD.

This chain uses TRBV30 with TRBJ1-2; D is uncertain. Trimming removed 4 bases from V and 4 bases from J, with 19 bases in between. CDR1 and CDR2 (germline): GTSNPN, SVGIG (reference sequence). The length of the CDR3 is 15 residues. CDR3 DNA sequence: TGTGCCTGGACCCTAGGTGTTTTGGGAAGCTATGGCTACACCTTC. It translates to CAWTLGVLGSYGYTF.

A few counts support this clone. This chain connects TRBV28 to TRBJ1-2, with unresolved D. Germline V gives CDR1 MDHEN, CDR2 SYDVKM. The CDR3 sequence is 15 residues long. Trimming took off 1 base at V and 6 bases at J, with 15 bases between the two ends. The CDR3 DNA is TGTGCCAGCAGTTTATCAGGACTCAATGGGGATGGCTACACCTTC. This codes for CASSLSGLNGDGYTF.

This rearrangement joins TRBV4-2 to TRBJ2-2; D gene ambiguous. Trimming removed 0 bases from V and 1 base from J, with 9 bases in between. Germline V gene data show CDR1 as LGHNA and CDR2 as YNFKEQ. The CDR3 length is 16 residues. The CDR3 nucleotides read TGTGCCAGCAGCCAAGAAAATGTGCTGAACACCGGGGAGCTGTTTTTT. Amino acid sequence: CASSQENVLNTGELFF.

The gene calls are TRBV19 and TRBJ2-2, with 13 positions matching TRBD2. The CDR3 is 16 amino acids. Germline-derived CDR1 and CDR2 are LNHDA and SQIVND (reference sequence). V gave up 7 bases and J gave up 4 bases; unmatched junction bases: 6. The CDR3: CASKGLAGVGTGELFF. The DNA of the CDR3 is TGTGCCAGTAAAGGACTAGCGGGAGTGGGCACCGGGGAGCTGTTTTTT.

This chain uses TRBV5-1 with TRBJ1-1; D is unclear. The CDR3 is 15 residues long. V was pared by 0 bases and J by 0 bases, with 9 bases between. The V gene's germline CDR1 is SGHRS and CDR2 YFSETQ. The CDR3 sequence: CASSLDWLMNTEAFF. In DNA form, the CDR3 reads TGCGCCAGCAGCTTGGATTGGCTTATGAACACTGAAGCTTTCTTT.

This chain joins TRBV4-1 and TRBJ1-5, with a possible D match to TRBD1 (5 bases). The CDR3 contains 15 residues. Trimming left V 0 bases short and J 4 bases short, with 10 bases between. Germline lookup yields CDR1 MGHRA and CDR2 YSYEKL. The CDR3 coding sequence is TGCGCCAGCAGCCAAGATCCGGGGGAGAATCAGCCCCAGCATTTT. Residues: CASSQDPGENQPQHF.

J is TRBJ2-3 and V is TRBV5-1; TRBD1 matches at 9 bases. Germline V CDR1 and CDR2: SGHRS, YFSETQ. This CDR3 has 15 amino acids. J lost 4 bases, V lost 3 bases, and 6 bases had no gene match. DNA for the CDR3: TGCGCCAGCAGCTCGGGACAGGGAGGGGCAGATACGCAGTATTTT. It codes for CASSSGQGGADTQYF.

The chain uses TRBV2 and TRBJ2-3, with TRBD1 matching over 10 bases. Germline V gene data show CDR1 as SNHLY and CDR2 as FYNNEI. CDR3 length: 15 residues. The J segment lost 3 bases and the V segment lost 6 bases, leaving 6 bases of the junction unmatched. For the CDR3, the DNA is TGTGCCAGCAGACCTGGGACAGGGGCAACAGATACGCAGTATTTT. Protein product: CASRPGTGATDTQYF.

The chain uses TRBV5-1 and TRBJ2-5; no definite D call. V was shortened by 2 bases and J by 1 base, with 6 bases between the two germline ends. Germline V gene lookup returns CDR1 SGHRS and CDR2 YFSETQ. This CDR3 is 13 amino acids long. In DNA form, the CDR3 reads TGCGCCAGCAGCTTTTCTACCCAAGAGACCCAGTACTTC. Its protein product is CASSFSTQETQYF.

V is TRBV6-1 and J is TRBJ2-7; TRBD2 agrees at 10 bases. V was clipped by 5 bases and J by 6 bases; unmatched bases: 7. The CDR3 extends over 14 amino acids. Germline assignment: CDR1 MNHNS and CDR2 SASEGT. This CDR3 reads CASSPSGSGSEQYF. Written as DNA, the CDR3 is TGTGCCAGCAGTCCTAGCGGGAGTGGGTCCGAGCAGTACTTC.

The chain recombines TRBV7-9 with TRBJ2-1, with 7 bases identical to TRBD2. CDR1 is SEHNR and CDR2 is FQNEAQ in the germline V gene (reference sequence). Losses at the gene ends were 1 base for V and 6 bases for J; bases not matched to a gene: 9. The CDR3 is 16 residues long. The CDR3 sequence is CASSLGPAGLGNEQFF. The CDR3, as DNA: TGTGCCAGCAGCTTAGGGCCAGCGGGATTAGGCAATGAGCAGTTCTTC.

The CDR3: CASSDGRREQFF. The DNA of the CDR3 is TGTGCCAGCAGTGACGGTCGACGGGAGCAGTTCTTC. The chain carries TRBV6-4 and TRBJ2-1; D gene unclear. The ends were cut back, 2 bases at V and 10 bases at J, with 9 bases in the middle. Germline V gives CDR1 MRHNA, CDR2 SNTAGT. The CDR3 consists of 12 residues.

The CDR3 is CASSGDRIISYEQYF. The CDR3 DNA is TGTGCCAGCAGTGGCGACAGGATAATCTCCTACGAGCAGTACTTC. The chain links TRBV28 to TRBJ2-7, with a weak D call TRBD1 (6 bases). V shed 5 bases and J shed 0 bases, with 14 bases lying between them. The CDR3 length is 15 residues. Germline-derived CDR1 and CDR2 are MDHEN and SYDVKM.

This chain connects TRBV11-2 to TRBJ1-2, with unresolved D. The germline V gene encodes CDR1 SGHAT and CDR2 FQNNGV. This CDR3 comprises 13 residues. V was shortened by 5 bases and J by 6 bases, with 13 bases between the two germline ends. The CDR3 spells CASSATPWDGYTF. CDR3 DNA sequence: TGTGCCAGCAGCGCCACACCGTGGGATGGCTACACCTTC.

J is TRBJ2-2 and V is TRBV2; the D gene could be TRBD1 or TRBD2 (6 bases each). V shed 7 bases and J shed 5 bases, with 17 bases lying between them. This CDR3 has 15 amino acids. CDR1 is SNHLY and CDR2 is FYNNEI in the germline V gene. CDR3 coding DNA: TGTGCCAGCACCTTAGGGGGGCGATTGACCGGGGAGCTGTTTTTT. This encodes CASTLGGRLTGELFF.